The entry below describes one T cell receptor beta chain. No antigen is known for it. This entry is derived from a study of post-analysis software for immune sequencing data. Broader study findings: The normalized Chao1 diversity of multiple sclerosis patients was significantly lower than that of controls. In patients, about 5 TRBV segments were more frequent than in controls, with TRBV5-6, TRBV5-1 and TRBV20-1 among them.

Germline V gives CDR1 SGHRS, CDR2 YFSETQ. The CDR3 sequence is 15 residues long. Trimming stripped 3 bases from V and 5 bases from J, with 14 bases between. Unique molecular identifiers were built into the TCR beta cDNA libraries. TCRdb re-called the PCR reads with MiXCR, one entry per CDR3 protein. The repertoire holds over 300,000 distinct CDR3 sequences, with roughly 30% as singletons. The receptor's source is a girl aged 5-17 years with multiple sclerosis. This chain uses TRBV5-1 with TRBJ1-4; no definite D call. Sequenced: blood. The CDR3 bases are TGCGCCAGCAGCTCCGGAGGGTCGGGGAATGAAAAACTGTTTTTT. Translating it yields CASSSGGSGNEKLFF.